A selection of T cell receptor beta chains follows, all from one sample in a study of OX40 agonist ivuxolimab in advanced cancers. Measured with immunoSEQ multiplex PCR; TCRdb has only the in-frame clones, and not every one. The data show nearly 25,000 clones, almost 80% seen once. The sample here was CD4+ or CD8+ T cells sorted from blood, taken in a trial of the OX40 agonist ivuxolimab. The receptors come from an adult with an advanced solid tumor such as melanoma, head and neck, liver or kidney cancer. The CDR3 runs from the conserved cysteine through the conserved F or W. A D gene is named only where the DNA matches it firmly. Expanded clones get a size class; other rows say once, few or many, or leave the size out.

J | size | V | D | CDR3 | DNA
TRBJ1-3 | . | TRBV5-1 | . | CASSLGASGNTIYF | TGCGCCAGCAGCCTGGGAGCCTCTGGAAACACCATATATTTT
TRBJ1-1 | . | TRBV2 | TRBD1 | CASLGQLVTEAFF | TGTGCCAGCTTGGGACAGCTGGTTACTGAAGCTTTCTTT
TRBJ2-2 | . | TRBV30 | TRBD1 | CAWSDGWDRGFPTNTGELFF | TGTGCCTGGAGTGACGGTTGGGACAGGGGTTTTCCTACGAACACCGGGGAGCTGTTTTTT
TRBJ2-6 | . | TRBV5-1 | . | CASSWTVTINSGANVLTF | TGCGCCAGCAGCTGGACAGTTACAATAAACTCTGGGGCCAACGTCCTGACTTTC
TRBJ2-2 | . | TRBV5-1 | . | CASSFLRDSYTGELFF | TGCGCCAGCAGCTTTTTAAGGGACTCGTACACCGGGGAGCTGTTTTTT
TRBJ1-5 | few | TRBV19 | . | CASSILSGANQPQHF | TGTGCCAGTAGTATCCTGTCAGGGGCCAATCAGCCCCAGCATTTT
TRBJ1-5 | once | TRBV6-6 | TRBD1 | CASRPDRDQPQHF | TGTGCCAGCAGACCCGACAGGGACCAGCCCCAGCATTTT
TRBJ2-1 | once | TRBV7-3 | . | CASLAHMDHEQFF | TGTGCCAGCCTAGCCCATATGGATCATGAGCAGTTCTTC
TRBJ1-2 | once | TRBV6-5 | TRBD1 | CASRQGGGGYTF | TGTGCCAGCAGACAGGGGGGTGGTGGCTACACCTTC
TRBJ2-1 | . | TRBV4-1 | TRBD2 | CASSQGLAGFVSSYNEQFF | TGCGCCAGCAGCCAGGGACTAGCGGGGTTCGTCAGCTCCTACAATGAGCAGTTCTTC
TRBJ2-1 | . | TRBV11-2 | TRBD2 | CASSSLTSGTIAEQFF | TGTGCCAGCAGCTCCTTGACTAGCGGGACAATCGCTGAGCAGTTCTTC
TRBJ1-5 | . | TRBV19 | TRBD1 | CASSGGTGVTQPQHF | TGTGCCAGTAGTGGCGGGACAGGGGTCACTCAGCCCCAGCATTTT
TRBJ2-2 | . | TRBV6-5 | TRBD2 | CASSYAAGGPRELFF | TGTGCCAGCAGTTACGCAGCGGGGGGGCCCCGGGAGCTGTTTTTT
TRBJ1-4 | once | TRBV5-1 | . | CASSLGEVTNEKLFF | TGCGCCAGCAGCTTGGGGGAGGTGACTAATGAAAAACTGTTTTTT
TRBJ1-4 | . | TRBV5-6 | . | CASSRPTPEEKLFF | TGTGCCAGCAGCCGCCCAACGCCGGAGGAAAAACTGTTTTTT
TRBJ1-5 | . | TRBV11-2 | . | CASSLDWRFHQPQHF | TGTGCCAGCAGCTTAGATTGGAGGTTCCATCAGCCCCAGCATTTT
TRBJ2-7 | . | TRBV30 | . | CAWRGKGGTVHEQYF | TGTGCCTGGAGGGGGAAGGGCGGCACCGTTCATGAGCAGTACTTC
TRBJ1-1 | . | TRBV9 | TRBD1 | CASSGLRDRGTEAFF | TGTGCCAGCAGCGGCCTCCGGGACAGGGGTACTGAAGCTTTCTTT
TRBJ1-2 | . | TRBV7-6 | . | CASSPETGGLKRTYGYTF | TGTGCCAGCAGCCCTGAGACCGGAGGACTGAAAAGAACATATGGCTACACCTTC
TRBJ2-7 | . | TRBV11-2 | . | CASSAGFLQYF | TGTGCCAGCAGCGCGGGGTTCCTCCAGTACTTC
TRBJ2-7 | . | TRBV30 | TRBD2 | CAWSAGGFSYEQYF | TGTGCCTGGAGTGCGGGGGGTTTCTCCTACGAGCAGTACTTC
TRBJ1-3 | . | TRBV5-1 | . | CASSFAGSSGNTIYF | TGCGCCAGCAGCTTCGCCGGTAGCTCTGGAAACACCATATATTTT
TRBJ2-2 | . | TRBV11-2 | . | CASSLGISGELFF | TGTGCCAGCAGCTTAGGGATCTCCGGGGAGCTGTTTTTT
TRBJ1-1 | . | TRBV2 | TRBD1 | CASGIKQGTEAFF | TGTGCCAGCGGAATTAAACAGGGGACTGAAGCTTTCTTT
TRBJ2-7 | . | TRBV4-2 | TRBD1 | CASSRTGTEFYEQYF | TGTGCCAGCAGCCGTACCGGGACAGAGTTCTACGAGCAGTACTTC
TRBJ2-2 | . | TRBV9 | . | CASSVDLFGGGAYTGELFF | TGTGCCAGCAGCGTAGATTTGTTTGGGGGCGGGGCTTACACCGGGGAGCTGTTTTTT
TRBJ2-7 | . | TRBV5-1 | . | CASSLGHGGDKYEQYF | TGCGCCAGCAGCTTGGGGCACGGAGGGGACAAATACGAGCAGTACTTC
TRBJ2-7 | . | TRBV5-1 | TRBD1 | CASSQDGQGAYEQYF | TGCGCCAGCAGCCAGGACGGACAGGGGGCCTACGAGCAGTACTTC
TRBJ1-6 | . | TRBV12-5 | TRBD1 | CASGLNNRGYNSPLHF | TGTGCTAGTGGTTTGAATAACAGGGGCTATAATTCACCCCTCCACTTT
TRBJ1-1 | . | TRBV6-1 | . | CASSGARVLNTEAFF | TGTGCCAGCAGTGGGGCAAGGGTGTTGAACACTGAAGCTTTCTTT
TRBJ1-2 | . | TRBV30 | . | CAWVVGGGYTF | TGTGCCTGGGTCGTAGGAGGAGGCTACACCTTC